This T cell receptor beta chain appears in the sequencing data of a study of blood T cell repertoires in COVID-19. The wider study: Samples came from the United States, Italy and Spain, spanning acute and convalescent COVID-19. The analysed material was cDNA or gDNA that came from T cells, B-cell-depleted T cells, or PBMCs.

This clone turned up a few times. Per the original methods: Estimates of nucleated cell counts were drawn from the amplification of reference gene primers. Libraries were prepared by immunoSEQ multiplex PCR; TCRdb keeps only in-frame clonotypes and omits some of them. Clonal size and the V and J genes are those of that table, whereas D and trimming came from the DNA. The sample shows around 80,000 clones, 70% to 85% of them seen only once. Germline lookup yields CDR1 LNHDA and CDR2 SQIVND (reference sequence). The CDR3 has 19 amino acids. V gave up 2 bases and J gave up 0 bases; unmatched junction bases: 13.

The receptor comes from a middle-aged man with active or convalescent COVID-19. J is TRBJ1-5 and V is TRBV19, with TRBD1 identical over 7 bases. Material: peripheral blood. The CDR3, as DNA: TGTGCCAGTAGTATAAGGCAGAGTGGGACAGCCTTTAGCAATCAGCCCCAGCATTTT. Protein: CASSIRQSGTAFSNQPQHF.